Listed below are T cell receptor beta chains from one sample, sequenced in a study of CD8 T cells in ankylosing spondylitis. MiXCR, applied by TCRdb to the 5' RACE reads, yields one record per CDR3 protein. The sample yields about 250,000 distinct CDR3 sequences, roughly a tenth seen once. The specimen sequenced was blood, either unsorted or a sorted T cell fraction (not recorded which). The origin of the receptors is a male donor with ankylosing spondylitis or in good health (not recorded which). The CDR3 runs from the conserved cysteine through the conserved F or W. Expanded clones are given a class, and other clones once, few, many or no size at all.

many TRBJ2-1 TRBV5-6 CASSLKRNEQFF
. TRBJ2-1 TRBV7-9 CASSLAEQGAGSSRFF
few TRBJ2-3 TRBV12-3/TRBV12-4 CASTLNGDTQYF
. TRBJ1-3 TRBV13 CASSLGGGNRGRNTIYF
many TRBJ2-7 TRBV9 CASSPLRTYEQYF
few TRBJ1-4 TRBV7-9 CASTPGDSNEKLFF
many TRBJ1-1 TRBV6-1 CASTQSNGGGNTEAFF
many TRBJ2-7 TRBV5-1 CASSLEAPPDEQYF
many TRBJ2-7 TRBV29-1 CSVAGGSSYEQYF
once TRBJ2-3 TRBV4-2 CASSQHSGTSGGADTQYF
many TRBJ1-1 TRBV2 CATKTASAEAFF
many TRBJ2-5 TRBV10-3 CAIRPGTSGSWETQYF
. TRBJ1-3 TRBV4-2 CASSQDPVGNTIYF
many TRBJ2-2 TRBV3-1 CASSPSNTGELFF
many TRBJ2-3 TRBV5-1 CASSSIAGSTDTQYF
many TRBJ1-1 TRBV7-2 CASSSAALDRVTEAFF
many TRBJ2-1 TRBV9 CASSLTSRSYNEQFF
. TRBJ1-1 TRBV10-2 CASSKASGGGPYTEAFF
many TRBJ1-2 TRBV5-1 CASSFSPERANYGYTF
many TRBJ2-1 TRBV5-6 CASSLEGLNSHNEQFF
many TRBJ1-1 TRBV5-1 CASRLQGAEGTEAFF
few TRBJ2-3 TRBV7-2 CASSSVGRDRGVDTQYF
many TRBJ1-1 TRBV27 CASSLTLALNTEAFF
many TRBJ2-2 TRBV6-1 CASREIRDAGELFF
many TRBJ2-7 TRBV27 CASSFRTESYEQYF
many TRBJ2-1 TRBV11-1 CASSPRPDSNNEQFF
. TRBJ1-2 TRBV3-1 CASSQVSGALSYGYTF
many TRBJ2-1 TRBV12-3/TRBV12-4 CASGNSPGLAGKEQFF
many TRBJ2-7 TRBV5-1 CASSLKSSASGLYEQYF
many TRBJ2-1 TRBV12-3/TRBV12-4 CASSLGGSLAGEQFF
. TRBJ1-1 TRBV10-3 CAIRKTGDSDEAFF
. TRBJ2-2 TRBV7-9 CATDQYANTGELFF
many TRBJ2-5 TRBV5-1 CASTTMGGETQYF
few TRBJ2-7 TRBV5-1 CASSSSGTPAYEQYF
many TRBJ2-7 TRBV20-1 CSARMGSSYEQYF
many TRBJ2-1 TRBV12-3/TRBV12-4 CASSLPLAGGISNEQFF
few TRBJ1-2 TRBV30 CAWSGGSYGYTF
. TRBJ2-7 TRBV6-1 CASSEGIAMPYF
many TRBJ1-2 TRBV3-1 CASSQEFALGGYGYTF
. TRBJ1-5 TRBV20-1 CSARDPYRTGLHF
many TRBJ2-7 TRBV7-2 CASSLGQILTYEQYF
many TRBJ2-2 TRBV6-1 CASRNRGIAGELFF
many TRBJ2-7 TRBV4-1 CASSQAPGLSYEQYF
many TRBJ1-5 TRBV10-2 CASSESGSGHPAGQPQHF
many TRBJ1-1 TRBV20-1 CSVQGGTEAFF
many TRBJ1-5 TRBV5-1 CASSFQGDRNQPQHF
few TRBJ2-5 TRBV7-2 CASSPGLAGGGETQYF
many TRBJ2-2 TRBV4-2 CASSQEATSGRTGELFF
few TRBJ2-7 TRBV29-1 CSVESGSSYEQYF
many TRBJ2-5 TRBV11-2 CASSSRGLAEETQYF
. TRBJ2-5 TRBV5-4 CASGPGTGGGFQETQYF
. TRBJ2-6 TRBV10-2 CASSESSASGANVLTF
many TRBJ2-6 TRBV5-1 CASSLVPQGAGANVLTF
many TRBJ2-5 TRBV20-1 CSARSRLAQETQYF